This T cell receptor (beta chain) was identified in a study of T-cell memory formation after mild COVID-19. The V end lost 5 bases, the J end lost 1 base, and 7 bases lay between the germline ends. Germline V lookup: CDR1 SGHTA, CDR2 FQGTGA. This CDR3 region has 13 residues. 5'RACE primed at constant segments yielded TCR alpha and TCR beta cDNA libraries bearing sample barcodes and UMIs. One entry per CDR3 protein results from TCRdb running MiXCR on the 5' RACE reads. The sample has some 320,000 distinct CDR3 sequences, about a sixth seen once. The source of this sequence is a man aged 18-30 years who had mild COVID-19 (a few samples of this study predate the infection). Cell type and time point are not known. The sample taken for sequencing was PBMCs or a T cell subset sorted from them (not recorded which). The V gene is TRBV7-3, the J gene TRBJ2-3; D unresolved. The CDR3 region is CASSTTRTDTQYF. The CDR3 DNA reads TGTGCCAGCAGCACTACTCGCACAGATACGCAGTATTTT.